These 2 T cell receptor beta chains were sequenced from one sample in a study of identical twins (dated by TCRdb to 2016 to 2018). The library was built by means of 5' RACE. TCRdb records Illumina HiSeq 2000 as the sequencer. TCRdb reworked the public reads: Q25 trimming with fastp, MiXCR clone assembly, productive beta chains retained. A single entry per CDR3 protein holds the most common genes and DNA from its merged rows. Recorded for this sample are hundreds of thousands of distinct CDR3 sequences; just under 9.5% of them occurred a single time. About 7.1% of the sample belongs to the ten largest clones. These records were also assigned to another study, of yellow fever vaccine responses in identical twins.

The sequenced sample was CD8+ T cells sorted from blood. These receptors originate from a woman aged 18-29 years in good health.

This clonotype was observed many times. The rearrangement links TRBV5-1 to TRBJ2-1, with D perhaps matching TRBD2 (5 bases). Trimming took 0 bases from V and 6 from J, leaving 10 bases between them. Germline V gives CDR1 SGHRS, CDR2 YFSETQ. The CDR3 is made up of 14 amino acids. The chain's CDR3 is CASSLVRGSNEQFF. As DNA, the CDR3 is TGCGCCAGCAGCTTGGTGAGAGGGAGCAATGAGCAGTTCTTC.

The chain employs TRBV7-9 and TRBJ2-7, with TRBD2 matching 8 bases. This CDR3 region has 15 residues. The V gene's germline CDR1 is SEHNR and CDR2 FQNEAQ (reference sequence). Trimming at V came to 5 bases and at J to 5 bases, leaving 11 bases not matched to a gene. The CDR3 is CASSTGTSNADEQYF. The CDR3 region has the DNA TGTGCCAGCAGCACCGGGACTAGTAATGCCGACGAGCAGTACTTC.